The 31 T cell receptor beta chains presented below share a single source sample, sequenced in a study of CD8+ T cells in alopecia areata. The treatment here: oral pan-JAK inhibitor, 5-10 mg twice daily. cDNA serving as the sequencing template came from extracted, reverse transcribed RNA. Here immunoSEQ multiplex PCR was the method, and the copy in TCRdb shows in-frame clones only, minus some. The table lists around 290,000 clones, nearly 60% of them singletons. Sequencing was performed on CD4+ T cells sorted from blood, taken at week 24, from a patient treated with tofacitinib. The receptor set was obtained from a human donor with alopecia areata.

The genes are TRBV2 and TRBJ2-5; D ambiguous. Germline CDR1 and CDR2: SNHLY and FYNNEI. CDR3 length equals 12 residues. Trimming pared 1 base from V and 4 bases from J, leaving 4 bases between. The CDR3 region is CASSEERETQYF. In DNA, the CDR3 is TGTGCCAGCAGTGAAGAAAGAGAGACCCAGTACTTC.

The genes are TRBV6-5 and TRBJ1-5; the D is unclear. V was trimmed by 0 bases and J by 7 bases, leaving 13 bases between them. CDR1 MNHEY and CDR2 SVGAGI come from the germline V gene. CDR3 length: 15 amino acids. The CDR3 region is CASSYSMMEGQPQHF. DNA of the CDR3: TGTGCCAGCAGTTACTCGATGATGGAGGGACAGCCCCAGCATTTT.

This rearrangement joins TRBV5-1 to TRBJ2-3; either TRBD1 or TRBD2 may supply D (5 bases each). The ends were cut back, 0 bases at V and 6 bases at J, with 14 bases in the middle. CDR1 is SGHRS, CDR2 YFSETQ, per germline. The CDR3 has 15 amino acids. In nucleotides, the CDR3 is TGCGCCAGCAGCTTGGGCCAGGGAGAATACGATACGCAGTATTTT. Its translation is CASSLGQGEYDTQYF.

The V and J genes are TRBV2 and TRBJ1-1; D unresolved. The CDR3 runs to 13 residues. Per the germline V gene, CDR1 is SNHLY and CDR2 is FYNNEI. The V gene lost 2 bases and the J gene lost 2 bases, with 6 bases spanning the gap. In DNA form, the CDR3 reads TGTGCCAGCAGTGAACTCCCAAACACTGAAGCTTTCTTT. It is translated as CASSELPNTEAFF.

The table lists this clone with a few counts. This sequence joins TRBV4-1 and TRBJ2-3; D is perhaps TRBD2 (5 bases). V lost 3 bases and J 7 bases, leaving 5 bases between the germline ends. Germline V gene lookup returns CDR1 MGHRA and CDR2 YSYEKL. CDR3 length: 11 amino acids. DNA for the CDR3: TGCGCCAGCAGCCAGGACTATACGCAGTATTTT. It codes for CASSQDYTQYF.

V gene TRBV29-1 combines with J gene TRBJ1-5; possibly TRBD1 for D (6 bases). Germline lookup yields CDR1 SQVTM and CDR2 ANQGSEA. The CDR3 totals 12 residues. The V gene lost 6 bases and the J gene lost 4 bases, with 10 bases spanning the gap. The CDR3 is CSVQGYNQPQHF. The DNA for the CDR3 is TGCAGCGTGCAGGGGTATAATCAGCCCCAGCATTTT.

V and J are TRBV7-2 and TRBJ2-7, with D perhaps TRBD2 (5 bases). The CDR3 runs to 15 residues. In germline, CDR1 is SGHTA, CDR2 FQGNSA. V lost 5 bases and J lost 0, with 14 bases in between. Here the CDR3 DNA reads TGTGCCAGCAGCCCCGAGCGGCGGAGCTCCTACGAGCAGTACTTC. It encodes CASSPERRSSYEQYF.

Written as DNA, the CDR3 is TGTGCTAGTGGTTCCACAAAACTTGCCTCCCTTTGGTATGCTGAGCAGTTCTTC. It specifies CASGSTKLASLWYAEQFF. The V gene is TRBV12-5, the J gene TRBJ2-1; D is unresolved. The germline V gene has CDR1 LGHNT and CDR2 FRNRAP. This CDR3 region has 18 residues. Trimming stripped 4 bases from V and 9 bases from J, with 28 bases between.

The chain employs TRBV6-1 and TRBJ2-3, with D maybe TRBD2 (5 bases). CDR1 and CDR2 from the germline V gene are MNHNS and SASEGT. The V end lost 5 bases, the J end lost 1 base, and 13 bases lay between the germline ends. The CDR3 has 15 residues. In nucleotides, the CDR3 is TGTGCCAGCAGTAGAACAAGCGGTGGCACAGATACGCAGTATTTT. Its protein product is CASSRTSGGTDTQYF.

The V call is TRBV28, the J call TRBJ2-5; the match to TRBD2 covers 9 bases. Germline-derived CDR1 and CDR2 are MDHEN and SYDVKM. J lost 4 bases, V lost 5 bases, and 2 bases had no gene match. The CDR3 covers 13 residues. The CDR3 sequence: CASSKLAGETQYF. The DNA for the CDR3 is TGTGCCAGCAGTAAACTAGCGGGAGAGACCCAGTACTTC.

This chain uses TRBV25-1 with TRBJ2-3, with TRBD2 matching 11 bases. Germline values: CDR1 MGHDK, CDR2 SYGVNS. The CDR3 spans 17 residues. The V and J ends lost 1 base and 4 bases, in that order; junction bases with no gene match: 7. CDR3 sequence reads: CASSESWASGGSDTQYF. The CDR3 DNA reads as TGTGCCAGCAGTGAATCCTGGGCTAGCGGGGGGTCAGATACGCAGTATTTT.

The chain couples TRBV7-2 to TRBJ2-5; unclear D gene. V was shortened by 4 bases and J by 2 bases, with 5 bases between the two germline ends. The CDR3 runs 12 residues. The germline CDR1 and CDR2 sequences are SGHTA and FQGNSA. CDR3 in DNA: TGTGCCAGCAGCTCTATTCAAGAGACCCAGTACTTC. This encodes CASSSIQETQYF. The variable domain in full, completed from reference TRBV7-2 and TRBJ2-5, reads GAGVSQSPSNKVTEKGKDVELRCDPISGHTALYWYRQSLGQGLEFLIYFQGNSAPDKSGLPSDRFSAERTGGSVSTLTIQRTQQEDSAVYLCASSSIQETQYFGPGTRLLVL.

Regarding this clone: The identical CDR3 is also encoded by other nucleotide sequences in the sample. The chain joins TRBV30 to TRBJ1-5, with D perhaps TRBD1 (6 bases). From germline, CDR1 is GTSNPN and CDR2 SVGIG (reference sequence). The CDR3 is 13 amino acids. The V and J ends lost 0 bases and 4 bases respectively, with 7 bases between them. The CDR3 protein is CAWSVGGNQPQHF. The DNA of the CDR3 is TGTGCCTGGAGTGTAGGGGGGAATCAGCCCCAGCATTTT.

The rearrangement links TRBV9 to TRBJ2-3; 12 nucleotides line up with TRBD2. The CDR3 runs to 17 residues. Germline CDR1 reads SGDLS; CDR2 reads YYNGEE. J lost 3 bases, V lost 0 bases, and 5 bases had no gene match. The CDR3, as DNA: TGTGCCAGCAGCGTAGCAGGACTAGCGGGGACTACAGATACGCAGTATTTT. Translation gives CASSVAGLAGTTDTQYF. Full variable domain (remainder filled in from reference TRBV9 and TRBJ2-3): DSGVTQTPKHLITATGQRVTLRCSPRSGDLSVYWYQQSLDQGLQFLIQYYNGEERAKGNILERFSAQQFPDLHSELNLSSLELGDSALYFCASSVAGLAGTTDTQYFGPGTRLTVL.

The chain carries TRBV29-1 and TRBJ2-5; TRBD1 is a possible D gene (5 bases). Between the trimmed V and J ends, which lost 5 bases and 5 bases, there was a span of 12 bases. Germline V gives CDR1 SQVTM, CDR2 ANQGSEA. The length of the CDR3 is 12 residues. The CDR3 bases are TGCAGCGTTCGACAGCAGGCCGAGACCCAGTACTTC. It encodes CSVRQQAETQYF.

This clone was found once. The chain joins TRBV30 to TRBJ1-2; TRBD1 agrees at 7 bases. J gave up 3 bases and V 0 bases, and 7 bases lay outside the gene matches. The CDR3 length is 15 residues. Germline V gene data show CDR1 as GTSNPN and CDR2 as SVGIG (reference sequence). As DNA, the CDR3 is TGTGCCTGGAGTGTTAGGGGGCGCGGAGACTATGGCTACACCTTC. Protein product: CAWSVRGRGDYGYTF.

This chain links TRBV7-8 with TRBJ2-1; 10 bases are shared with TRBD2. The junction had 16 bases not matched to a gene; V was cut back by 7 bases and J by 7 bases. This CDR3 is 17 amino acids long. CDR1 is SGHVS and CDR2 is FQNEAQ in the germline V gene. The CDR3 DNA follows: TGTGCCAGCACCCCATCGACTCTAGCGGGGGATTTAAATGAGCAGTTCTTC. Protein product: CASTPSTLAGDLNEQFF. The entire variable domain, with the rest obtained from reference TRBV7-8 and TRBJ2-1, is as follows: GAGVSQSPRYKVAKRGQDVALRCDPISGHVSLFWYQQALGQGPEFLTYFQNEAQLDKSGLPSDRFFAERPEGSVSTLKIQRTQQEDSAVYLCASTPSTLAGDLNEQFFGPGTRLTVL.

The chain couples TRBV29-1 to TRBJ1-1, with D maybe TRBD1 (6 bases). In germline, CDR1 is SQVTM, CDR2 ANQGSEA. The CDR3 has 13 amino acids. V lost 5 bases to trimming and J lost 0 bases, with 10 bases between them. The CDR3 DNA reads TGCAGCGTTCAAAGGGGGATGAACACTGAAGCTTTCTTT. Residues: CSVQRGMNTEAFF. Full variable domain (remainder filled in from reference TRBV29-1 and TRBJ1-1): SAVISQKPSRDICQRGTSLTIQCQVDSQVTMMFWYRQQPGQSLTLIATANQGSEATYESGFVIDKFPISRPNLTFSTLTVSNMSPEDSSIYLCSVQRGMNTEAFFGQGTRLTVV.

The rearrangement links TRBV7-2 to TRBJ2-1, with 10 bases aligning to TRBD2. V shed 1 base and J 13 bases; nucleotides not matched to a gene: 7. This CDR3 spans 14 amino acids. Germline V gene sequence: CDR1 SGHTA, CDR2 FQGNSA. The CDR3 DNA reads as TGTGCCAGCAGCTTAGGCCTAGCGGGGGTAGAACAGTTCTTC. Its protein product is CASSLGLAGVEQFF.

The chain combines TRBV2 with TRBJ2-5; D perhaps matches TRBD1 (5 bases). This CDR3 has 13 amino acids. The germline V gene has CDR1 SNHLY and CDR2 FYNNEI. Trimming shortened V by 6 bases and J by 3 bases, and 11 bases separated the two germline ends. The CDR3: CASRRTREETQYF. As DNA, the CDR3 is TGTGCCAGCAGAAGGACAAGGGAAGAGACCCAGTACTTC.

This clone was seen only once. Germline and junction disagree at one end, which may indicate a read error. The rearrangement links TRBV30 to TRBJ2-1; 8 bases are a match to TRBD1. From germline, CDR1 is GTSNPN and CDR2 SVGIG (reference sequence). The CDR3 is 12 amino acids. The CDR3 DNA reads TGTGCCTGGAGTTACTCCAGGGGGCGTTTAATCTTC. It codes for CAWSYSRGRLIF. The full variable domain, in which reference TRBV30 and TRBJ2-1 provide the parts outside the CDR3, is SQTIHQWPATLVQPVGSPLSLECTVEGTSNPNLYWYRQAAGRGLQLLFYSVGIGQISSEVPQNLSASRPQDRQFILSSKKLLLSDSGFYLCAWSYSRGRLIFGPGTRLTVL.

The chain has TRBV25-1 and TRBJ2-1; maybe TRBD2 (7 bases). Trimming removed 5 bases at V and 7 bases at J, with 21 bases between. The V gene's germline CDR1 is MGHDK and CDR2 SYGVNS. CDR3 length equals 16 residues. The CDR3 is CASSRGWRGPGNEQFF. DNA of the CDR3: TGTGCCAGCAGTAGGGGGTGGCGGGGGCCCGGGAATGAGCAGTTCTTC. Full variable domain (outside the CDR3, taken from reference TRBV25-1 and TRBJ2-1): EADIYQTPRYLVIGTGKKITLECSQTMGHDKMYWYQQDPGMELHLIHYSYGVNSTEKGDLSSESTVSRIRTEHFPLTLESARPSHTSQYLCASSRGWRGPGNEQFFGPGTRLTVL.

This clone was counted a few times. The chain uses TRBV2 and TRBJ2-3; maybe TRBD2 (6 bases). The CDR3 covers 13 residues. Germline V lookup: CDR1 SNHLY, CDR2 FYNNEI. Between the trimmed V and J ends, which lost 4 bases and 3 bases, there was a span of 8 bases. CDR3 region: CASSVEGTDTQYF. The CDR3 region has the DNA TGTGCCAGCAGTGTGGAGGGGACAGATACGCAGTATTTT.

The chain combines TRBV19 with TRBJ1-5; D is undetermined. The germline V and J ends were trimmed by 6 bases and 0 bases, with 15 bases remaining between them. Germline V gives CDR1 LNHDA, CDR2 SQIVND (reference sequence). The CDR3 runs to 16 residues. The DNA for the CDR3 is TGTGCCAGTAGCCCACTGCCCGGAGTTAGCAATCAGCCCCAGCATTTT. This sequence encodes CASSPLPGVSNQPQHF.

The chain links TRBV6-6 to TRBJ2-7; no clear D gene. CDR3 length: 13 amino acids. In germline, CDR1 is MNHNY, CDR2 SVGAGI (reference sequence). V lost 2 bases, J lost 2 bases, and 7 bases lay in between. CDR3 sequence (DNA): TGTGCCAGCAGTTACGGGGAAACCTACGAGCAGTACTTC. Translation: CASSYGETYEQYF.

The chain employs TRBV9 and TRBJ2-7; possibly TRBD2 for D (5 bases). The CDR3 extends over 14 amino acids. V lost 4 bases and J lost 4, with 15 bases in between. Germline CDR1 and CDR2: SGDLS and YYNGEE. The CDR3 DNA sequence: TGTGCCAGCAGCCCATCGACCCGCGGGTACGAGCAGTACTTC. Protein product: CASSPSTRGYEQYF.

The V and J genes are TRBV5-1 and TRBJ2-7; 7 bases are a match to TRBD1. CDR1 is SGHRS, CDR2 YFSETQ, per germline. The J segment lost 4 bases and the V segment lost 3 bases, leaving 4 bases of the junction unmatched. This CDR3 spans 13 amino acids. In DNA, the CDR3 is TGCGCCAGCAGCTGGGGACAGCTTTACGAGCAGTACTTC. This gives the protein CASSWGQLYEQYF.

V gene TRBV2 combines with J gene TRBJ1-5, with D hard to call. Trimming pared 2 bases from V and 1 base from J, leaving 9 bases between. The CDR3 has 15 amino acids. CDR1 is SNHLY, CDR2 FYNNEI, per germline. CDR3 DNA: TGTGCCAGCAGTGAAATCCGGGCGAGCAATCAGCCCCAGCATTTT. Translating gives CASSEIRASNQPQHF.

V usage is TRBV2 and J usage is TRBJ1-4; no clear D. The CDR3 has 11 residues. The germline CDR1 and CDR2 sequences are SNHLY and FYNNEI. V lost 8 bases and J 8 bases, leaving 9 bases between the germline ends. The CDR3 DNA sequence: TGTGCCAGCTCCCGGTCCGAAAAACTGTTTTTT. Translation: CASSRSEKLFF.

The V call is TRBV7-2, the J call TRBJ2-2; D gene ambiguous. V lost 5 bases and J 1 base, leaving 14 bases between the germline ends. The CDR3 sequence is 16 residues long. Germline assignment: CDR1 SGHTA and CDR2 FQGNSA. The CDR3 protein is CASSTRAQWNTGELFF. The CDR3 coding sequence is TGTGCCAGCAGCACCCGGGCCCAGTGGAACACCGGGGAGCTGTTTTTT.

This clone was picked up a small number of times. The V gene is TRBV7-9, the J gene TRBJ2-7; D gene uncertain. The CDR3 totals 13 residues. Trimming took off 1 base at V and 6 bases at J, with 10 bases between the two ends. Germline CDR1 reads SEHNR; CDR2 reads FQNEAQ (reference sequence). In DNA form, the CDR3 reads TGTGCCAGCAGCTTAGTAGGCATGGGCGAGCAGTACTTC. Translation: CASSLVGMGEQYF.